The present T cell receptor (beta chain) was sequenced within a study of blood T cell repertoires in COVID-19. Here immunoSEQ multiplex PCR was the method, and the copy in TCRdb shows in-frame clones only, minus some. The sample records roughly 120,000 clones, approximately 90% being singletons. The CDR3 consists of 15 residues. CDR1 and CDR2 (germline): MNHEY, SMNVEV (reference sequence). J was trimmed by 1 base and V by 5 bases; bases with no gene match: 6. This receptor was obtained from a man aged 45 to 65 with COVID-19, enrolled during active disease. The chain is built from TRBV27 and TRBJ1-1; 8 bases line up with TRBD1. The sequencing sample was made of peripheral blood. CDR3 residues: CASSPTGGKNTEAFF. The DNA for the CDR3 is TGTGCCAGCAGTCCCACAGGGGGAAAGAACACTGAAGCTTTCTTT.